The rows below give T cell receptor beta chains drawn from one sample of a study of blood T cell repertoires in COVID-19. The table came from immunoSEQ multiplex PCR; TCRdb's copy has only in-frame clones and leaves some out. Of 200,000 or so clones detected, around 82% appear once; the ten largest clones hold 7.5%. The sample consisted of PBMCs or T cells enriched from blood (not recorded which). These receptors were collected from a man in his forties who had recovered from COVID-19. CDR3s include the opening cysteine and the closing phenylalanine or tryptophan. The D gene is left open where the match is weak. The size field is filled for only some rows; it gives once, few, many or a size class.

j_call clone_size v_call d_call cdr3_nt cdr3_aa
TRBJ2-3 . TRBV3-1/TRBV3-2 TRBD2 TGTGCCAGCAGCCCACTAGCGGGGGGGCCTCGGGATACGCAGTATTTT CASSPLAGGPRDTQYF
TRBJ1-5 . TRBV5-6 TRBD1 TGTGCCAGCAGCGACGGGACAGGGACGGATCAGCCCCAGCATTTT CASSDGTGTDQPQHF
TRBJ1-1 . TRBV9 . TGTGCCAGCAGCGCACCAGGGGTGACTGAAGCTTTCTTT CASSAPGVTEAFF
TRBJ1-2 . TRBV5-6 TRBD1 TGTGCCAGCAGCTTCGGCGAAGGGGGCAATGGCTACACCTTC CASSFGEGGNGYTF
TRBJ1-2 . TRBV6-5 . TGTGCCAGCAGCCGCAGCGGAGGGGGGGCCTATGGCTACACCTTC CASSRSGGGAYGYTF
TRBJ2-1 . TRBV5-1 . TGCGCCAGCAGCTTGGATGACATCTTTTCCTACAATGAGCAGTTCTTC CASSLDDIFSYNEQFF
TRBJ1-1 . TRBV7-9 TRBD1 TGTGCCAGCAGCTTTGTGGACAGGTCGAACACTGAAGCTTTCTTT CASSFVDRSNTEAFF
TRBJ1-1 . TRBV27 . TGTGCCAGCAGTCTACAGATGAACACTGAAGCTTTCTTT CASSLQMNTEAFF
TRBJ1-1 . TRBV7-8 . TGTGCCAGCAGCTTAGGATCAGTGAACACTGAAGCTTTCTTT CASSLGSVNTEAFF
TRBJ2-6 . TRBV28 . TGTGCCAGCAGGGGAGATAGGAGGGACTCCCCCTCTGGGGCCAACGTCCTGACTTTC CASRGDRRDSPSGANVLTF
TRBJ1-4 . TRBV2 TRBD1 TGTGCCAGCAGCCTCATGGGACAGAATGAAAAACTGTTTTTT CASSLMGQNEKLFF
TRBJ1-2 . TRBV10-3 . TGTGCCGCCTCCGCCTTTGGAGGGGATTCCACTGGCTACACCTTC CAASAFGGDSTGYTF
TRBJ2-2 . TRBV11-2 TRBD2 TGTGCCAGCAGCACGGGACTAGTAGTTCCCGGGGAGCTGTTTTTT CASSTGLVVPGELFF
TRBJ1-3 . TRBV18 TRBD1 TGTGCCAGCTCACCTCAGGGGGCGCCTGGAAACACCATATATTTT CASSPQGAPGNTIYF
TRBJ1-5 . TRBV7-2 TRBD1 TGTGCCAGCAGCGTACAGGGGGCTAGCAATCAGCCCCAGCATTTT CASSVQGASNQPQHF
TRBJ1-2 . TRBV28 TRBD1 TGTGCCAGCAGACCCCCGGACAGGATTAACTATGGCTACACCTTC CASRPPDRINYGYTF
TRBJ2-3 . TRBV4-2 . TGTGCCAGCAGCCAAGTCGGGCAGGGGAGCACAGATACGCAGTATTTT CASSQVGQGSTDTQYF
TRBJ2-6 . TRBV27 . TGTGCCAGCAGTTTCTGGTCGGGCTCTGGGGCCAACGTCCTGACTTTC CASSFWSGSGANVLTF
TRBJ1-5 . TRBV12-3/TRBV12-4 TRBD1 TGTGCCAGCAGTACAGACAGGGCTCAGCCCCAGCATTTT CASSTDRAQPQHF
TRBJ2-1 . TRBV29-1 TRBD1 TGCAGCGTCGCCAGGACAGGGGGCGAAAAGCAGTTCTTC CSVARTGGEKQFF
TRBJ2-3 . TRBV6-6 TRBD2 TGTGCCAGCCGTCCTTGGGTACTAGCGGGGGGGCACGGCACAGATACGCAGTATTTT CASRPWVLAGGHGTDTQYF
TRBJ1-5 . TRBV19 . TGTGCCAGTACCCCACAAGGACAGCCGAATCAGCCCCAGCATTTT CASTPQGQPNQPQHF
TRBJ2-2 . TRBV11-1 . TGTGCCAGCAGCTTAGACAGATCGAACACCGGGGAGCTGTTTTTT CASSLDRSNTGELFF
TRBJ1-6 . TRBV27 TRBD1 TGTGCCAGCACCCGGCGGGAGGGGGCTTGGAGGTCACCCCTCCACTTT CASTRREGAWRSPLHF
TRBJ1-3 . TRBV18 TRBD1 TGTGCCAGCTCACCGGGACAGCTCTTCCACTCTGGAAACACCATATATTTT CASSPGQLFHSGNTIYF
TRBJ1-3 . TRBV11-2 TRBD1 TGTGCCAGCAGACTAGCAGGGGGCGCATCGGGAAACACCATATATTTT CASRLAGGASGNTIYF
TRBJ1-6 . TRBV5-1 . TGCGCCAGCAGCTCCGGGGTACTCGGGAATTCACCCCTCCACTTT CASSSGVLGNSPLHF
TRBJ1-2 . TRBV6-4 . TGTGCCAGCAGTGAATCCAGGGGAGTCTATGGCTACACCTTC CASSESRGVYGYTF
TRBJ1-1 . TRBV3-1/TRBV3-2 . TGTGCCAGCAGCCAAGCAACAGGGAGAACTGAAGCTTTCTTT CASSQATGRTEAFF
TRBJ1-6 . TRBV3-1/TRBV3-2 . TGTGCCAGCAGCCAAGATCGTAGGAGCTCCTATAATTCACCCCTCCACTTT CASSQDRRSSYNSPLHF
TRBJ2-7 . TRBV7-9 TRBD1 TGTGCCAGCAGCTTCTGGACAGGGGGCCTCTACGAGCAGTACTTC CASSFWTGGLYEQYF
TRBJ2-2 . TRBV5-1 . TGCGCCAGCAGCCCCAGGGAGGATGGCACCGGGGAGCTGTTTTTT CASSPREDGTGELFF
TRBJ1-1 few TRBV10-3 . TGTGCCATCAGTGACCCGGGACTTGAGAACACTGAAGCTTTCTTT CAISDPGLENTEAFF
TRBJ1-1 . TRBV7-2 . TGTGCCAGCAGCTTATACTCAGGGAACACTGAAGCTTTCTTT CASSLYSGNTEAFF
TRBJ2-7 . TRBV5-6 TRBD1 TGTGCCAGCAGCTTGGACAGGGGGCAGTTCCGGGCTGGGTACGAGCAGTACTTC CASSLDRGQFRAGYEQYF
TRBJ2-7 . TRBV10-3 TRBD2 TGTGCCATCAGTGAGTCCCCGGGACTAGCTTCCTACGAGCAGTACTTC CAISESPGLASYEQYF
TRBJ1-2 few TRBV7-9 TRBD1 TGTGCCAGCAGCCAGGGTTTCCAGGGGGCGGGCGGCTACACCTTC CASSQGFQGAGGYTF
TRBJ2-5 . TRBV12-3/TRBV12-4 . TGTGCCAGCAGTTATGGGGGGGCTTCCCAGTACTTC CASSYGGASQYF
TRBJ1-2 . TRBV21-1 . TGTGCCAGCAGCAAAGCGAGGGCAGGGGAAGGCTACACCTTC CASSKARAGEGYTF
TRBJ2-1 . TRBV7-2 . TGTGCCAGCAGCTTAGAATGGGGGCTTGAGCAGTTCTTC CASSLEWGLEQFF
TRBJ1-1 . TRBV18 . TGTGCCAGCTCATTACAGGGCGCTGAAGCTTTCTTT CASSLQGAEAFF
TRBJ1-1 . TRBV5-1 . TGCGCCAGCAGCTTGGGGCGTAGGGGGAATATGAACACTGAAGCTTTCTTT CASSLGRRGNMNTEAFF
TRBJ1-1 . TRBV9 . TGTGCCAGCAGCCCCGTAGAGAAGTTGAACACTGAAGCTTTCTTT CASSPVEKLNTEAFF
TRBJ2-7 . TRBV30 . TGTGCCTGGAGTGTACCCGGCGGATCCTACGAGCAGTACTTC CAWSVPGGSYEQYF
TRBJ1-2 . TRBV2 . TGTGCCAGCAGTGAACTAAGGACAACTAACTATGGCTACACCTTC CASSELRTTNYGYTF
TRBJ1-6 once TRBV11-1 TRBD1 TGTGCCAGCAGCACCGGACAGGGGTTTTTTTCACCCCTCCACTTT CASSTGQGFFSPLHF
TRBJ2-6 . TRBV7-7 . TGTGCTAGCAGCCCCGAGGTAGGCACACCCTCTGGGGCCAACGTCCTGACTTTC CASSPEVGTPSGANVLTF
TRBJ1-5 . TRBV28 . TGTGCCAGCAGTTTTATAGGGGAAGGTCCGCTCTTTCAGCCCCAGCATTTT CASSFIGEGPLFQPQHF